The 13 T cell receptor beta chains in this list originate from one sample, sequenced in a study of CD8+ T cells in alopecia areata. Sequencing templates came from extracted RNA that was reverse transcribed into cDNA. Here immunoSEQ multiplex PCR was the method, and the copy in TCRdb shows in-frame clones only, minus some. Of under 65,000 clones listed, around 40% are singletons. The specimen was NKG2D-low CD8+ T cells sorted from blood. These receptors all come from a human donor with alopecia areata.

This chain connects TRBV4-1 to TRBJ2-2; TRBD1 aligns across 8 bases. The CDR3 is made up of 16 amino acids. CDR1 is MGHRA and CDR2 is YSYEKL in the germline V gene. V was clipped by 3 bases and J by 7 bases; unmatched bases: 10. DNA of the CDR3: TGCGCCAGCAGCCAGGTGGGACAGGAAATGATCGGGGAGCTGTTTTTT. It codes for CASSQVGQEMIGELFF.

This clone was detected only a few times. The V and J genes are TRBV29-1 and TRBJ2-6; 9 nucleotides agree with TRBD1. V shed 2 bases and J 1 base; nucleotides not matched to a gene: 18. Germline lookup yields CDR1 SQVTM and CDR2 ANQGSEA. CDR3 length equals 21 residues. For the CDR3, the DNA is TGCAGCGTTGAATTTCGGGACAGGGCGGAGGGGGCCGTTTCTGGGGCCAACGTCCTGACTTTC. Translating gives CSVEFRDRAEGAVSGANVLTF.

Concerning this clone: An end of the junction does not agree with germline; a read error may underlie this. The chain links TRBV7-9 to TRBJ2-3, with TRBD1 matching 7 bases. Germline values: CDR1 SEHNR, CDR2 FQNEAQ (reference sequence). CDR3 length: 16 amino acids. The CDR3 nucleotides are TGTGCCAGCAACTTAGGGGACGGACAGGTCTCAGATACGCAGTATTTT. As protein: CASNLGDGQVSDTQYF.

This clone was recorded only once. The rearrangement uses TRBV2 and TRBJ2-7; no reliable D call. CDR1 and CDR2 (germline): SNHLY, FYNNEI. CDR3 size: 12 residues. V lost 3 bases and J 7 bases, leaving 10 bases between the germline ends. Here the CDR3 reads CASSDPLGEQYF. For the CDR3, the DNA is TGTGCCAGCAGTGACCCCTTGGGGGAGCAGTACTTC.

This sequence joins TRBV29-1 and TRBJ2-7; 11 bases match TRBD2. The length of the CDR3 is 14 residues. V was clipped by 7 bases and J by 3 bases; unmatched bases: 8. Germline V gene lookup returns CDR1 SQVTM and CDR2 ANQGSEA. CDR3 sequence (DNA): TGCAGCGCATCGGGACTAGCGGAAAACTACGAGCAGTACTTC. It specifies CSASGLAENYEQYF.

This clone has at least ten counts. This rearrangement joins TRBV28 to TRBJ2-1; the D gene is possibly TRBD1 (5 bases). This CDR3 region has 17 residues. Germline-derived CDR1 and CDR2 are MDHEN and SYDVKM. The V gene lost 5 bases and the J gene lost 2 bases, with 19 bases spanning the gap. CDR3 sequence: CASSTLRGGSTYNEQFF. The CDR3 coding sequence is TGTGCCAGCAGTACCCTTAGGGGCGGATCTACCTACAATGAGCAGTTCTTC. Filled out from reference TRBV28 and TRBJ2-1, the complete variable domain reads DVKVTQSSRYLVKRTGEKVFLECVQDMDHENMFWYRQDPGLGLRLIYFSYDVKMKEKGDIPEGYSVSREKKERFSLILESASTNQTSMYLCASSTLRGGSTYNEQFFGPGTRLTVL.

This clone occurred a few times. The V gene is TRBV7-9, the J gene TRBJ2-1, with TRBD2 identical over 11 bases. Germline V gene lookup returns CDR1 SEHNR and CDR2 FQNEAQ (reference sequence). The ends lost 0 bases at V and 3 bases at J; junction bases unmatched: 7. This CDR3 contains 18 residues. The CDR3 bases are TGTGCCAGCAGCTTAGCTAGCGGGGGGGCCTCATTCTACAATGAGCAGTTCTTC. It specifies CASSLASGGASFYNEQFF.

This chain connects TRBV7-9 to TRBJ2-1; D is uncertain. The CDR3 covers 13 residues. V lost 5 bases and J 6 bases, leaving 11 bases between the germline ends. Germline CDR1 is SEHNR and CDR2 is FQNEAQ (reference sequence). CDR3 DNA: TGTGCCAGCAGCATCGCCATGTTCAATGAGCAGTTCTTC. Encoded protein: CASSIAMFNEQFF.

This chain uses TRBV29-1 with TRBJ1-2; a weak D match, TRBD1 (5 bases). There are 13 residues in the CDR3. V lost 0 bases and J 3 bases, leaving 8 bases between the germline ends. Per germline, CDR1 SQVTM and CDR2 ANQGSEA. The CDR3 loop is CSVEDREDYGYTF. In nucleotides, the CDR3 is TGCAGCGTTGAAGACAGGGAGGACTATGGCTACACCTTC. The variable domain in full, with the rest retrieved from reference TRBV29-1 and TRBJ1-2, is SAVISQKPSRDICQRGTSLTIQCQVDSQVTMMFWYRQQPGQSLTLIATANQGSEATYESGFVIDKFPISRPNLTFSTLTVSNMSPEDSSIYLCSVEDREDYGYTFGSGTRLTVV.

This clone has only a few counts. This chain joins TRBV30 and TRBJ2-7, with D uncertain. V shed 0 bases and J shed 0 bases, with 6 bases lying between them. The CDR3 loop spans 13 amino acids. Germline V gene sequence: CDR1 GTSNPN, CDR2 SVGIG (reference sequence). CDR3 in DNA: TGTGCCTGGAGTGTGTGGGGCTCCTACGAGCAGTACTTC. As protein: CAWSVWGSYEQYF.

CDR3 sequence reads: CASSRSGTGREQYF. CDR3 nucleotide sequence: TGTGCCAGCAGTCGCAGCGGGACGGGACGGGAGCAGTACTTC. This chain joins TRBV6-6 and TRBJ2-7; 7 nucleotides line up with TRBD2. The V gene's germline CDR1 is MNHNY and CDR2 SVGAGI (reference sequence). This CDR3 has 14 residues. The J segment lost 7 bases and the V segment lost 5 bases, leaving 11 bases of the junction unmatched.

V gene TRBV7-9 combines with J gene TRBJ1-2; TRBD1 aligns across 7 bases. CDR3 length: 16 residues. The germline V gene encodes CDR1 SEHNR and CDR2 FQNEAQ (reference sequence). After removal of 5 bases from V and 2 bases from J, the junction contained 11 bases not matched to a gene. The CDR3 DNA reads TGTGCCAGCAGCCGACAGGGTGAAGGGGCAAACTATGGCTACACCTTC. Protein: CASSRQGEGANYGYTF.

This clone has a handful of counts. The rearrangement links TRBV21-1 to TRBJ2-2. TRBV21-1 is classified as a pseudogene. This CDR3 region has 15 residues. This CDR3 is CASSKGGPNTGELFF. CDR3 bases: TGTGCCAGCAGCAAAGGGGGACCGAACACCGGGGAGCTGTTTTTT.